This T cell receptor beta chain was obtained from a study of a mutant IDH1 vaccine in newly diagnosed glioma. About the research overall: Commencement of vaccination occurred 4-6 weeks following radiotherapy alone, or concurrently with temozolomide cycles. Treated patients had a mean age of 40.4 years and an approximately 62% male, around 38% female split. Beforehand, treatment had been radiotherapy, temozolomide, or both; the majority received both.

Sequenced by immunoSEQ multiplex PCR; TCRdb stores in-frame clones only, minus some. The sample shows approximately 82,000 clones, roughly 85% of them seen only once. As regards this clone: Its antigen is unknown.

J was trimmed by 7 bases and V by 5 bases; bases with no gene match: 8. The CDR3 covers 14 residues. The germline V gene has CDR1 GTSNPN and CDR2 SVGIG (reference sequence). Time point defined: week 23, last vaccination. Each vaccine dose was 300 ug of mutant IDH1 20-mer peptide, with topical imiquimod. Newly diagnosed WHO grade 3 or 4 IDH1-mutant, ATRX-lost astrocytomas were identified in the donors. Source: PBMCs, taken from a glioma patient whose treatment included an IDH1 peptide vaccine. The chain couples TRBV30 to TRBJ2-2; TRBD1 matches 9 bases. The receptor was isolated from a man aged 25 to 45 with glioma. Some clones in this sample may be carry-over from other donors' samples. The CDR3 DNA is TGTGCCTGGGACGGGGACAGGGTATACGGGGAGCTGTTTTTT. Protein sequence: CAWDGDRVYGELFF.